Listed here are 17 T cell receptor beta chains from one sample, sequenced in a study of blood T cell repertoires in COVID-19. Sequencing used immunoSEQ multiplex PCR; TCRdb keeps in-frame clones, though not all of them. The table lists over 200,000 clones, around 90% of them singletons. Sample: peripheral blood. Source of these receptors: a man aged 55 to 70 with COVID-19, enrolled during active disease.

V gene TRBV20-1 combines with J gene TRBJ2-5; 8 bases map to TRBD2. Germline loops: CDR1 DFQATT, CDR2 SNEGSKA (reference sequence). The CDR3 consists of 14 residues. Germline trimming cut 3 bases from V and 4 bases from J; bases unmatched to any gene: 7. The CDR3 sequence: CSASELAVGETQYF. CDR3 coding DNA: TGCAGTGCTAGTGAACTAGCGGTTGGAGAGACCCAGTACTTC.

V is TRBV2 and J is TRBJ1-6; D is perhaps TRBD1 (6 bases). Trimming removed 8 bases from V and 8 bases from J, with 22 bases in between. Germline assignment: CDR1 SNHLY and CDR2 FYNNEI. The length of the CDR3 is 16 residues. CDR3 loop: CASPAGGRGRDSPLHF. CDR3 sequence (DNA): TGTGCCAGCCCCGCCGGCGGCAGGGGAAGGGATTCACCCCTCCACTTT.

The rearrangement links TRBV5-6 to TRBJ2-2, with 8 bases lining up with TRBD2. The CDR3 has 13 residues. The V gene end was trimmed by 8 bases and the J gene end by 4 bases; junction bases not matched to a gene: 4. Germline V CDR1 and CDR2: SGHDT, YYEEEE. The CDR3 coding sequence is TGTGCCAGATTAGCGGGAACCACCGGGGAGCTGTTTTTT. Residues: CARLAGTTGELFF. Full variable domain (rest looked up from reference TRBV5-6 and TRBJ2-2): DAGVTQSPTHLIKTRGQQVTLRCSPKSGHDTVSWYQQALGQGPQFIFQYYEEEERQRGNFPDRFSGHQFPNYSSELNVNALLLGDSALYLCARLAGTTGELFFGEGSRLTVL.

The chain has TRBV15 and TRBJ2-3; unclear D gene. V was cut by 1 base and J by 1 base, with 9 bases left in between. This CDR3 is 15 amino acids long. CDR1 LNHNV and CDR2 YYDKDF come from the germline V gene (reference sequence). CDR3: CATSRGNTGTDTQYF. Written as DNA, the CDR3 is TGTGCCACCAGCAGAGGAAACACCGGCACAGATACGCAGTATTTT.

CDR3 bases: TGTGCCAGCAGCTCCTTGAAGGGGGATAATTCACCCCTCCACTTT. It yields the protein CASSSLKGDNSPLHF. This chain connects TRBV28 to TRBJ1-6, with D possibly being TRBD1 (6 bases). The germline gives CDR1 MDHEN, CDR2 SYDVKM. V lost 6 bases, J lost 5 bases, and 14 bases lay in between. The CDR3 covers 15 residues.

The chain recombines TRBV4-1 with TRBJ1-4, with 7 bases that match TRBD1. The CDR3 length is 16 residues. Germline V CDR1 and CDR2: MGHRA, YSYEKL. Unmatched junction bases numbered 6, after V lost 1 base and J lost 4 bases. CDR3 amino acids: CASSQVGDRLNEKLFF. DNA for the CDR3: TGCGCCAGCAGCCAAGTAGGGGACAGACTTAATGAAAAACTGTTTTTT.

This chain uses TRBV5-4 with TRBJ2-1; 9 bases align to TRBD1. The germline CDR1 and CDR2 sequences are SGHNT and YYREEE (reference sequence). Trimming removed 3 bases from V and 5 bases from J; junction bases left unmatched: 3. The CDR3 runs 14 residues. This CDR3 is CASSSTGGHNEQFF. The CDR3 bases are TGTGCCAGCAGCTCGACAGGGGGACACAATGAGCAGTTCTTC.

This clone was seen just once. The rearrangement links TRBV30 to TRBJ2-7, with D maybe TRBD1 (6 bases). CDR3 length: 14 amino acids. Germline V gene lookup returns CDR1 GTSNPN and CDR2 SVGIG (reference sequence). The V gene lost 2 bases and the J gene lost 3 bases, with 14 bases spanning the gap. As DNA, the CDR3 is TGTGCCTGGAGTAGAGCTGGACAGCACTACGAGCAGTACTTC. Translating gives CAWSRAGQHYEQYF.

The V and J genes are TRBV7-2 and TRBJ2-2; a weak D match, TRBD2 (6 bases). Trimming took 0 bases from V and 3 from J, leaving 11 bases between them. The CDR3 covers 16 residues. CDR1 is SGHTA, CDR2 FQGNSA, per germline. Written as DNA, the CDR3 is TGTGCCAGCAGCTTAGCTGGGGGGAGCGACACCGGGGAGCTGTTTTTT. Residues: CASSLAGGSDTGELFF.

The rearrangement joins TRBV6-5 to TRBJ2-5; D is unclear. The CDR3 length is 11 residues. The V and J ends lost 2 bases and 4 bases respectively, with 2 bases between them. Per the germline V gene, CDR1 is MNHEY and CDR2 is SVGAGI. The CDR3 coding sequence is TGTGCCAGCAGTTACCGAGAGACCCAGTACTTC. It specifies CASSYRETQYF.

This clone was seen only once. The CDR3 nucleotides read TGTGCCAGCAGCCCTGCGGGACAGGGGGCGTATGCTTTCTTT. This codes for CASSPAGQGAYAFF. This chain connects TRBV5-6 to TRBJ1-1, with 12 nucleotides matching TRBD1. This CDR3 has 14 residues. Losses at the gene ends were 4 bases for V and 11 bases for J; bases not matched to a gene: 9. The germline V gene encodes CDR1 SGHDT and CDR2 YYEEEE.

The genes are TRBV28 and TRBJ2-1, with D possibly matching TRBD2 (5 bases). This CDR3 region has 14 residues. Trimming pared 4 bases from V and 8 bases from J, leaving 15 bases between. CDR1 is MDHEN, CDR2 SYDVKM, per germline. For the CDR3, the DNA is TGTGCCAGCAGTTCCCCGAGGATGAGGGATGAGCAGTTCTTC. Translation: CASSSPRMRDEQFF.

CDR3 loop: CANKKGLADNEQFF. CDR3 nucleotides: TGTGCCAACAAAAAGGGCCTAGCGGATAATGAGCAGTTCTTC. The chain carries TRBV10-3 and TRBJ2-1; 7 bases fit TRBD2. The CDR3 contains 14 residues. The germline V gene encodes CDR1 ENHRY and CDR2 SYGVKD. The V gene end was trimmed by 10 bases and the J gene end by 7 bases; junction bases not matched to a gene: 13.

The rearrangement links TRBV6-4 to TRBJ1-6; 7 bases map to TRBD1. Germline lookup yields CDR1 MRHNA and CDR2 SNTAGT. CDR3 length: 15 residues. V was clipped by 2 bases and J by 5 bases; unmatched bases: 3. The CDR3 reads CASSDPGQNNSPLHF. In DNA form, the CDR3 reads TGTGCCAGCAGTGACCCGGGACAGAATAATTCACCCCTCCACTTT.

The J gene is TRBJ2-7, the V gene TRBV7-9; 9 bases are a match to TRBD1. The germline V gene encodes CDR1 SEHNR and CDR2 FQNEAQ (reference sequence). The CDR3 is made up of 15 amino acids. The V segment lost 6 bases and the J segment 2 bases; nucleotides outside the gene matches: 8. CDR3 sequence: CASRQGGQGTYEQYF. CDR3 in DNA: TGTGCCAGCAGGCAGGGGGGACAGGGAACCTACGAGCAGTACTTC.

This chain connects TRBV3-1 (or the pseudogene TRBV3-2) to TRBJ1-3; tentatively, D is TRBD1 (5 bases). Germline CDR1 is LGHDT and CDR2 is YNNKEL (reference sequence). This CDR3 contains 16 residues. Trimming removed 5 bases from V and 0 bases from J, with 14 bases in between. The CDR3 sequence is CASSDPGLLSGNTIYF. The DNA for the CDR3 is TGTGCCAGCAGCGACCCGGGACTCCTCTCTGGAAACACCATATATTTT.

This clone has only one observation. The chain has TRBV23-1 and TRBJ2-7, with D tentatively TRBD1 (6 bases). TRBV23-1 is known as an ORF, though its function is uncertain. This CDR3 spans 15 amino acids. Trimming removed 0 bases from V and 4 bases from J, with 13 bases in between. For the CDR3, the DNA is TGCGCCAGCAGTCAATCCTCCGGGACAAGATACGAGCAGTACTTC. This encodes CASSQSSGTRYEQYF.